This TCR beta chain was identified in a study of blood T cell repertoires in COVID-19. Across the study: Some COVID-19 samples were acute and others convalescent; all came from the United States, Italy and Spain. T cells, B-cell-depleted T cells, or PBMCs supplied cDNA or gDNA.

As handled by the study authors: Amplification with reference gene primers provided the estimates of nucleated cell counts. Some clones are missing from TCRdb's copy, which holds only in-frame ones; the method was immunoSEQ multiplex PCR. V, J and clone size derive from that table, while D and trimming were established from the DNA sequence. This table holds some 120,000 clones, about four fifths found once. The TCR originated in a human donor in a cohort sampled during active COVID-19. The source material was peripheral blood.

As DNA, the CDR3 is TGTGCCAGCAGTGGGGGACAGGGGCCCTACAATGAGCAGTTCTTC. Its translation is CASSGGQGPYNEQFF. V usage is TRBV27 and J usage is TRBJ2-1, with TRBD1 matching 10 bases. There are 15 residues in the CDR3. V lost 5 bases, J lost 2 bases, and 3 bases stayed unmatched. Germline CDR1 and CDR2: MNHEY and SMNVEV (reference sequence).